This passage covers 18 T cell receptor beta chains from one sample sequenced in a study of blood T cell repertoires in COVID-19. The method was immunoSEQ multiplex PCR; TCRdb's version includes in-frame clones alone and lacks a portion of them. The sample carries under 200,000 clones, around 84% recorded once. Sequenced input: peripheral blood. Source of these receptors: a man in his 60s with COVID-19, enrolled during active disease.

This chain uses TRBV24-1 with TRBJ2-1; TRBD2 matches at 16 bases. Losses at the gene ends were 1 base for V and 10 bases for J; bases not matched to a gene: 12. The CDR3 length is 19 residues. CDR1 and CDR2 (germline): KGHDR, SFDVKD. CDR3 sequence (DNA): TGTGCCACCAGTGATTTAGGCCCCGGGACTAGCGGGAGGGCGGGGGAGCAGTTCTTC. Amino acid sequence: CATSDLGPGTSGRAGEQFF.

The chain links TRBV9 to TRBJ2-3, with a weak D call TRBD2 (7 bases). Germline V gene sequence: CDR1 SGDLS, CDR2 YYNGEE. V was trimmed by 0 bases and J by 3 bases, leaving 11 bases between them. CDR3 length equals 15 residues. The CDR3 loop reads CASSVEGGRTDTQYF. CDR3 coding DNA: TGTGCCAGCAGCGTAGAGGGGGGGCGAACAGATACGCAGTATTTT.

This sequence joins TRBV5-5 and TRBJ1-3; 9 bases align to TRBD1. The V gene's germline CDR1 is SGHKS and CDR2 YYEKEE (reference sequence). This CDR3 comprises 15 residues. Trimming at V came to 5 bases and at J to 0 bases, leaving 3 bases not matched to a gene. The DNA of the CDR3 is TGTGCCAGCAGTCCGACAGGGGGCTCTGGAAACACCATATATTTT. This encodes CASSPTGGSGNTIYF.

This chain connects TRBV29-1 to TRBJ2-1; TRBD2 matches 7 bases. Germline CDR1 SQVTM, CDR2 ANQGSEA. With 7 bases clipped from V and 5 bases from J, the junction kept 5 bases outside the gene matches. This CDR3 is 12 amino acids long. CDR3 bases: TGCAGCGCTCTAGCGGCGGACAATGAGCAGTTCTTC. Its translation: CSALAADNEQFF.

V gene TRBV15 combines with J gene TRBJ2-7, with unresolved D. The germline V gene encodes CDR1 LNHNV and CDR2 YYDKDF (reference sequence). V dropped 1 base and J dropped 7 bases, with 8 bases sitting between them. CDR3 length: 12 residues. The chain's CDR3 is CATSRGRGEQYF. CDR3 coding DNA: TGTGCCACCAGCAGAGGGCGAGGTGAGCAGTACTTC.

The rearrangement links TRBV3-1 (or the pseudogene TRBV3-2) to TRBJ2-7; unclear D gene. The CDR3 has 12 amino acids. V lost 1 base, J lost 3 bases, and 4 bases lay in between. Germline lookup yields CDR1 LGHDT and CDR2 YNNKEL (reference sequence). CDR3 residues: CASSQGRYEQYF. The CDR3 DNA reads TGTGCCAGCAGCCAAGGTCGCTACGAGCAGTACTTC.

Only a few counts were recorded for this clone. The CDR3, as DNA: TGTGCCAGCACCCGGGACCAAGGGAGGGAGCAGTTCTTC. Its protein product is CASTRDQGREQFF. The chain is built from TRBV2 and TRBJ2-1, with D tentatively TRBD2 (6 bases). With 7 bases removed from V and 10 bases from J, the gap between germline ends came to 17 bases. The germline gives CDR1 SNHLY, CDR2 FYNNEI. The CDR3 is 13 residues long.

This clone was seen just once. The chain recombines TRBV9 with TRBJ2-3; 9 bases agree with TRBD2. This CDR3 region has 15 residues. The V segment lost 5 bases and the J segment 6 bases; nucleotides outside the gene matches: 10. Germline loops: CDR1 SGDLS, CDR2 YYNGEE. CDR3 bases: TGTGCCAGCAGAGGCGGGGGGGCCTCGGGCGATACGCAGTATTTT. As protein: CASRGGGASGDTQYF.

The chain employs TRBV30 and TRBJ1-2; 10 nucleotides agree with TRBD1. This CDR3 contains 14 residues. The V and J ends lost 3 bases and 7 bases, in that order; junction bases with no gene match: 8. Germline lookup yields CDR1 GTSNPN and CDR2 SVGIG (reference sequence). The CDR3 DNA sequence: TGTGCCTGGAGGGGCGACAGGGGGCGCGGTGGCTACACCTTC. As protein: CAWRGDRGRGGYTF.

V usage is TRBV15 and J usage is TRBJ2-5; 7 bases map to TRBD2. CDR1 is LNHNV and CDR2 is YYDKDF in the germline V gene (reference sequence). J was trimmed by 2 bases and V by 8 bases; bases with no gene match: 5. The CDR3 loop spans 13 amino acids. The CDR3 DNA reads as TGTGCCACCGGATGGGACTATCAAGAGACCCAGTACTTC. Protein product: CATGWDYQETQYF.

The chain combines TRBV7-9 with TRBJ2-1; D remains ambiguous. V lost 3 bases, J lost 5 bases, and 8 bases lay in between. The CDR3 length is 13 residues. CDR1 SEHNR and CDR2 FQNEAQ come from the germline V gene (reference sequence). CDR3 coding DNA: TGTGCCAGCAGCTTTAGTCGTGACAATGAGCAGTTCTTC. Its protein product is CASSFSRDNEQFF.

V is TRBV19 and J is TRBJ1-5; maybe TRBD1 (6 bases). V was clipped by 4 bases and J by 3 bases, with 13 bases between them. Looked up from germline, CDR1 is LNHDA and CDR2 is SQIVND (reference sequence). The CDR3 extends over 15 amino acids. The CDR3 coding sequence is TGTGCCAGTAGTAGAGGACAGCTAAACAATCAGCCCCAGCATTTT. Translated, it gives CASSRGQLNNQPQHF. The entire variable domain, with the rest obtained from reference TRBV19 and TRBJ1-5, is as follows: DGGITQSPKYLFRKEGQNVTLSCEQNLNHDAMYWYRQDPGQGLRLIYYSQIVNDFQKGDIAEGYSVSREKKESFPLTVTSAQKNPTAFYLCASSRGQLNNQPQHFGDGTRLSIL.

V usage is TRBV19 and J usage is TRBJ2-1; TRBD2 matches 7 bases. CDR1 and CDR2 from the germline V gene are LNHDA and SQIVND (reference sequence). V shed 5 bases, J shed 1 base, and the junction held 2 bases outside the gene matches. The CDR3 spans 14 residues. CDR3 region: CASSSGGSYNEQFF. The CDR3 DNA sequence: TGTGCCAGTAGTTCGGGGGGTTCCTACAATGAGCAGTTCTTC.

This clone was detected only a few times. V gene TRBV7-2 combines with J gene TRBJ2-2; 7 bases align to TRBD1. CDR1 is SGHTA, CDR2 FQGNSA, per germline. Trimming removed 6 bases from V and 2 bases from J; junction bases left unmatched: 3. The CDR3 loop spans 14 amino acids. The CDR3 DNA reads TGTGCCAGCAGTCGGGACAGAAACACCGGGGAGCTGTTTTTT. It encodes CASSRDRNTGELFF.

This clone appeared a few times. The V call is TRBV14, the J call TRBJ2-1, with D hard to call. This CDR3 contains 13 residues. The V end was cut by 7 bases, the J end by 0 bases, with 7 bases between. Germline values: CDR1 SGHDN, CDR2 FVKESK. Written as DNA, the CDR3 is TGTGCCAGCATGGGCGTCTCCTACAATGAGCAGTTCTTC. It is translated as CASMGVSYNEQFF.

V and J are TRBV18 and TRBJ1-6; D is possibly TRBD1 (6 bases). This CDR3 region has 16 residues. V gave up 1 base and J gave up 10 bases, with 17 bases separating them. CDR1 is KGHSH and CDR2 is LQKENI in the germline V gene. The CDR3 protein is CASSPQESGEGSPLHF. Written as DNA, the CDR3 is TGTGCCAGCTCACCACAGGAATCAGGGGAGGGCTCACCCCTCCACTTT.

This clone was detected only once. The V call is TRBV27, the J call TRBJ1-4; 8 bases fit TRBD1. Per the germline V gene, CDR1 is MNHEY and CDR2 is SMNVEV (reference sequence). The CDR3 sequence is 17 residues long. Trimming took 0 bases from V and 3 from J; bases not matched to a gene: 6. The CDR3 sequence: CASSLSGQVGPNEKLFF. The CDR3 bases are TGTGCCAGCAGTTTATCGGGACAGGTCGGGCCTAATGAAAAACTGTTTTTT.

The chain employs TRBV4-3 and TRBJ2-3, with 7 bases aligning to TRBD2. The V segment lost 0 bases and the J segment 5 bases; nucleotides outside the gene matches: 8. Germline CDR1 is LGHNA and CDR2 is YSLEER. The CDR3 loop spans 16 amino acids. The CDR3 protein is CASSQDGAGVGDTQYF. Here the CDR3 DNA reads TGCGCCAGCAGCCAAGACGGGGCGGGAGTGGGAGATACGCAGTATTTT.